The 22 T cell receptor beta chains given below trace back to one sample, sequenced in a study of cytomegalovirus exposure and HLA in healthy donors. Use of 60 Vbeta and 13 Jbeta primers characterized the PCR. Clones were sequenced by immunoSEQ multiplex PCR, and TCRdb holds only the in-frame ones, with some missing. The sample lists fewer than 200,000 clones, about 76% occurring once. The sample comprised PBMCs. All receptors derive from a woman aged 40 to 50 in good health and CMV-seropositive.

The chain uses TRBV6-1 and TRBJ2-7, with 13 bases matching TRBD2. The germline V gene has CDR1 MNHNS and CDR2 SASEGT. The CDR3 sequence is 19 residues long. Unmatched junction bases numbered 12, after V lost 3 bases and J lost 1 base. The CDR3 nucleotides read TGTGCCAGCAGTGACCTCCCGACTAGCGGGGGGCTTTCATCCTACGAGCAGTACTTC. Translated, it gives CASSDLPTSGGLSSYEQYF.

The chain combines TRBV4-3 with TRBJ2-2; 8 nucleotides line up with TRBD2. V shed 0 bases and J 6 bases; nucleotides not matched to a gene: 9. There are 17 residues in the CDR3. Per germline, CDR1 LGHNA and CDR2 YSLEER. The CDR3: CASSQDPPGLVPGELFF. CDR3 nucleotide sequence: TGCGCCAGCAGCCAAGACCCTCCGGGACTAGTCCCCGGGGAGCTGTTTTTT.

The chain links TRBV27 to TRBJ1-4; 8 nucleotides align to TRBD1. The CDR3 extends over 17 amino acids. CDR1 and CDR2 (germline): MNHEY, SMNVEV (reference sequence). After removal of 5 bases from V and 4 bases from J, the junction contained 12 bases not matched to a gene. The CDR3 reads CASSERTGRLYNEKLFF. CDR3 DNA: TGTGCCAGCAGTGAAAGGACAGGGCGGCTCTATAATGAAAAACTGTTTTTT.

The chain is built from TRBV5-6 and TRBJ2-7; 11 bases map to TRBD2. The V and J ends lost 4 bases and 4 bases, in that order; junction bases with no gene match: 4. The CDR3 length is 14 residues. CDR1 and CDR2 (germline): SGHDT, YYEEEE. The CDR3 loop is CASSPGLADYEQYF. The DNA of the CDR3 is TGTGCCAGCAGCCCGGGACTAGCGGATTACGAGCAGTACTTC.

This rearrangement joins TRBV19 to TRBJ1-2; tentative D call: TRBD1 (5 bases). Trimming cost V 3 bases and J 4 bases, with 15 bases left between them. The CDR3 sequence is 15 residues long. CDR1 LNHDA and CDR2 SQIVND come from the germline V gene (reference sequence). The CDR3 DNA sequence: TGTGCCAGTAGTATGGTCCCAGGGAACCTCTATGGCTACACCTTC. This translates into CASSMVPGNLYGYTF.

Of note for this clone: Sequence at one end of the junction differs from germline and may be a read error. The rearrangement links TRBV7-9 to TRBJ2-7; tentatively, D is TRBD2 (5 bases). In germline, CDR1 is SEHNR, CDR2 FQNEAQ (reference sequence). This CDR3 comprises 12 residues. Here the CDR3 reads CSSSPGMNEQYF. The CDR3 coding sequence is TGTTCCAGCAGCCCGGGAATGAACGAGCAGTACTTC.

Only a few counts were recorded for this clone. V gene TRBV6-6 combines with J gene TRBJ2-3; 7 bases map to TRBD2. This CDR3 is built from 12 residues. Germline assignment: CDR1 MNHNY and CDR2 SVGAGI (reference sequence). J gave up 6 bases and V 8 bases, and 5 bases lay outside the gene matches. CDR3 coding DNA: TGTGCCAGCGGGAGGGATACCGATACGCAGTATTTT. Protein: CASGRDTDTQYF.

The V gene is TRBV4-2, the J gene TRBJ2-7; D may be TRBD2 (6 bases). This CDR3 has 16 residues. V shed 4 bases and J shed 1 base, with 17 bases lying between them. CDR1 and CDR2 (germline): LGHNA, YNFKEQ. The CDR3 DNA reads TGTGCCAGCAGCCGGGAGGACGCGGAATGGTCCTACGAGCAGTACTTC. Protein sequence: CASSREDAEWSYEQYF.

The chain uses TRBV19 and TRBJ1-1; 8 bases are a match to TRBD1. The germline V gene has CDR1 LNHDA and CDR2 SQIVND (reference sequence). The CDR3 has 15 residues. V shed 5 bases, J shed 4 bases, and the junction held 9 bases outside the gene matches. CDR3 protein: CASSPWQGAFTEAFF. The CDR3, as DNA: TGTGCCAGTAGTCCCTGGCAGGGGGCTTTCACTGAAGCTTTCTTT.

In DNA form, the CDR3 reads TGTGCCAGCAGTCGGGACACTTTAGCTGGAAACACCATATATTTT. It encodes CASSRDTLAGNTIYF. The V gene is TRBV2, the J gene TRBJ1-3; a weak D match, TRBD1 (6 bases). Germline CDR1 SNHLY, CDR2 FYNNEI. The V and J ends lost 5 bases and 2 bases respectively, with 13 bases between them. The CDR3 loop spans 15 amino acids. Together with reference TRBV2 and TRBJ1-3, the CDR3 gives the full variable domain: EPEVTQTPSHQVTQMGQEVILRCVPISNHLYFYWYRQILGQKVEFLVSFYNNEISEKSEIFDDQFSVERPDGSNFTLKIRSTKLEDSAMYFCASSRDTLAGNTIYFGEGSWLTVV.

V is TRBV6-5 and J is TRBJ2-5; D is ambiguous. Germline CDR1 and CDR2: MNHEY and SVGAGI. This CDR3 has 12 amino acids. Trimming left V 6 bases short and J 2 bases short, with 7 bases between. The CDR3 loop is CASRNLQETQYF. CDR3 sequence (DNA): TGTGCCAGCAGAAATCTGCAAGAGACCCAGTACTTC.

CDR3 nucleotide sequence: TGTGCCAGCAGCCACAGGGGTAGGAATGAAAAACTGTTTTTT. Its translation: CASSHRGRNEKLFF. The chain carries TRBV25-1 and TRBJ1-4; 7 bases line up with TRBD1. Germline lookup yields CDR1 MGHDK and CDR2 SYGVNS. Trimming took 6 bases from V and 5 from J; bases not matched to a gene: 6. This CDR3 comprises 14 residues.

The rearrangement joins TRBV6-6 to TRBJ1-1, with 10 bases matching TRBD1. The CDR3 extends over 14 amino acids. Germline V gene sequence: CDR1 MNHNY, CDR2 SVGAGI (reference sequence). V was pared by 2 bases and J by 11 bases, with 8 bases of the junction left unmatched. CDR3 protein: CASSYGTGALDAFF. CDR3 sequence (DNA): TGTGCCAGCAGTTACGGGACAGGGGCCTTGGATGCTTTCTTT.

This rearrangement joins TRBV9 to TRBJ1-6, with 10 bases fitting TRBD1. J was trimmed by 9 bases and V by 0 bases; bases with no gene match: 3. Germline V gene data show CDR1 as SGDLS and CDR2 as YYNGEE. The length of the CDR3 is 15 residues. DNA of the CDR3: TGTGCCAGCAGCGTAGAGGGGACAGGGGTTTCACCCCTCCACTTT. Its protein product is CASSVEGTGVSPLHF.

The chain joins TRBV12-5 to TRBJ2-5; D is perhaps TRBD2 (7 bases). Germline V CDR1 and CDR2: LGHNT, FRNRAP. The CDR3 is made up of 12 amino acids. Trimming removed 7 bases at V and 9 bases at J, with 15 bases between. CDR3 bases: TGTGCTAGTGCCCAAGGGGGGGCGGCCCAGTACTTC. This encodes CASAQGGAAQYF.

The CDR3, as DNA: TGTGCCAGCAGCCCCGGGACAGGGATAAAGGAAAAACTGTTTTTT. This sequence encodes CASSPGTGIKEKLFF. The chain joins TRBV7-9 to TRBJ1-4, with 9 bases fitting TRBD1. This CDR3 has 15 residues. CDR1 and CDR2 from the germline V gene are SEHNR and FQNEAQ (reference sequence). J was trimmed by 8 bases and V by 5 bases; bases with no gene match: 9.

Here the CDR3 reads CASSESGGAETQYF. DNA of the CDR3: TGTGCCAGCAGTGAAAGCGGGGGGGCAGAGACCCAGTACTTC. The chain carries TRBV2 and TRBJ2-5, with 10 bases aligning to TRBD2. There are 14 residues in the CDR3. The trim removed 2 bases at V and 4 bases at J, leaving 1 base unmatched. Looked up from germline, CDR1 is SNHLY and CDR2 is FYNNEI.

The genes are TRBV6-6 and TRBJ1-1; D not resolved. CDR1 is MNHNY and CDR2 is SVGAGI in the germline V gene (reference sequence). Trimming left V 6 bases short and J 2 bases short, with 10 bases between. The CDR3 sequence is 13 residues long. The CDR3 sequence is CASRGDLNTEAFF. The CDR3 nucleotides are TGTGCCAGCAGGGGAGATCTAAACACTGAAGCTTTCTTT.

V is TRBV9 and J is TRBJ1-6; D is undetermined. V dropped 0 bases and J dropped 7 bases, with 14 bases sitting between them. Germline V CDR1 and CDR2: SGDLS, YYNGEE. This CDR3 has 16 amino acids. CDR3 loop: CASSVGFAVRNSPLHF. CDR3 in DNA: TGTGCCAGCAGCGTAGGGTTCGCGGTCCGAAATTCACCCCTCCACTTT.

J is TRBJ2-3 and V is TRBV28; 9 bases map to TRBD2. Germline trimming cut 3 bases from V and 1 base from J; bases unmatched to any gene: 5. Germline CDR1 is MDHEN and CDR2 is SYDVKM. This CDR3 comprises 16 residues. The CDR3 region is CASSFPPSGGTDTQYF. The CDR3 DNA follows: TGTGCCAGCAGTTTCCCACCTAGCGGGGGCACAGATACGCAGTATTTT.

The chain couples TRBV30 to TRBJ1-5, with D possibly matching TRBD1 (5 bases). Trimming pared 1 base from V and 7 bases from J, leaving 11 bases between. The CDR3 length is 13 residues. Germline CDR1 is GTSNPN and CDR2 is SVGIG (reference sequence). In DNA form, the CDR3 reads TGTGCCTGGAGTGAAGCAGGGAACCAGCCCCAGCATTTT. Its translation: CAWSEAGNQPQHF.

V usage is TRBV19 and J usage is TRBJ1-2, with D unresolved. In germline, CDR1 is LNHDA, CDR2 SQIVND (reference sequence). This CDR3 has 13 amino acids. Trimming removed 3 bases from V and 4 bases from J, with 9 bases in between. CDR3 in DNA: TGTGCCAGTAGTATCGGCGGGCGCTATGGCTACACCTTC. Its protein product is CASSIGGRYGYTF. The variable domain in full, with the rest retrieved from reference TRBV19 and TRBJ1-2, is DGGITQSPKYLFRKEGQNVTLSCEQNLNHDAMYWYRQDPGQGLRLIYYSQIVNDFQKGDIAEGYSVSREKKESFPLTVTSAQKNPTAFYLCASSIGGRYGYTFGSGTRLTVV.